The 17 T cell receptor beta chains reported below all come from one sample, sequenced in a study of CXCR3-negative and CXCR3-positive naive CD8 T cells. Through 5' RACE with UMI labels, the TRB cDNA libraries were prepared. For each CDR3 protein, TCRdb gives one entry from its re-call of the 5' RACE reads, without DNA. Here the sample table reports nearly 45,000 distinct CDR3 sequences. The source material was memory CD8+ T cells from blood. These receptors all come from a human donor in good health. Some clones in this sample may be carry-over from other donors' samples.

The chain couples TRBV4-3 to TRBJ2-1; TCRdb calls TRBD1, which cannot be checked without DNA. CDR1 is LGHNA, CDR2 YSLEER, per germline. This CDR3 is 13 amino acids long. The CDR3 here is CASSQVGGDEQFF.

The J gene is TRBJ2-7, the V gene TRBV20-1. The CDR3 is 11 residues long. Germline assignment: CDR1 DFQATT and CDR2 SNEGSKA (reference sequence). The CDR3 loop reads CSARDTYEQYF.

V gene TRBV15 combines with J gene TRBJ1-2; TCRdb proposes TRBD1, but this gene call is untestable without DNA. The CDR3 contains 14 residues. The germline V gene encodes CDR1 LNHNV and CDR2 YYDKDF (reference sequence). This chain's CDR3 is CATSRDAGDYGYTF. The full variable domain, completed using reference TRBV15 and TRBJ1-2, is DAMVIQNPRYQVTQFGKPVTLSCSQTLNHNVMYWYQQKSSQAPKLLFHYYDKDFNNEADTPDNFQSRRPNTSFCFLDIRSPGLGDTAMYLCATSRDAGDYGYTFGSGTRLTVV.

The chain links TRBV5-1 to TRBJ2-7; without DNA, the TCRdb call of TRBD2 cannot be checked. The CDR3 is made up of 14 amino acids. Per germline, CDR1 SGHRS and CDR2 YFSETQ. The chain's CDR3 is CASSFSGGSYEQYF.

This chain connects TRBV6-6 to TRBJ1-1; TCRdb indicates TRBD1, and absent DNA this call remains unverified. The germline CDR1 and CDR2 sequences are MNHNY and SVGAGI (reference sequence). This CDR3 region has 13 residues. The CDR3 here is CASTRTGNTEAFF.

This sequence joins TRBV5-6 and TRBJ1-3; TCRdb's D call of TRBD1 is untestable without DNA. There are 16 residues in the CDR3. Germline V gives CDR1 SGHDT, CDR2 YYEEEE. This CDR3 reads CASSLPGTGPGNTIYF.

The V gene is TRBV11-3, the J gene TRBJ2-1. Germline-derived CDR1 and CDR2 are SGHNT and YENEEA. This CDR3 is built from 15 residues. The CDR3 loop reads CASSTATPSYNEQFF. Full variable domain (remainder filled in from reference TRBV11-3 and TRBJ2-1): EAGVVQSPRYKIIEKKQPVAFWCNPISGHNTLYWYLQNLGQGPELLIRYENEEAVDDSQLPKDRFSAERLKGVDSTLKIQPAELGDSAVYLCASSTATPSYNEQFFGPGTRLTVL.

The CDR3 sequence is CAADTGYGETQYF. The chain couples TRBV15 to TRBJ2-5; the D gene TCRdb calls, TRBD1, cannot be checked with no DNA. The CDR3 totals 13 residues. Germline V gene lookup returns CDR1 LNHNV and CDR2 YYDKDF (reference sequence).

V usage is TRBV6-5 and J usage is TRBJ2-2; TCRdb calls TRBD1, which cannot be checked without DNA. The CDR3 is made up of 19 amino acids. The V gene's germline CDR1 is MNHEY and CDR2 SVGAGI. This CDR3 is CASSYSGGAWAANTGELFF.

This CDR3 reads CASAGGFGEKLFF. The chain is built from TRBV7-9 and TRBJ1-4. Germline V gene sequence: CDR1 SEHNR, CDR2 FQNEAQ (reference sequence). This CDR3 has 13 amino acids.

The V and J genes are TRBV29-1 and TRBJ2-7. The CDR3 spans 13 residues. The germline gives CDR1 SQVTM, CDR2 ANQGSEA. CDR3 sequence: CSVSGYSTYEQYF.

The chain joins TRBV28 to TRBJ2-1. There are 16 residues in the CDR3. Germline CDR1 reads MDHEN; CDR2 reads SYDVKM. The CDR3 is CASSPDLESPYKEQFF.

The gene calls are TRBV15 and TRBJ2-6; TCRdb calls TRBD1, which cannot be checked without DNA. Germline CDR1 reads LNHNV; CDR2 reads YYDKDF (reference sequence). The CDR3 spans 16 residues. This CDR3 reads CATSRDRGSGANVLTF.

The J gene is TRBJ2-5, the V gene TRBV15; TCRdb names TRBD2, which stays unverified in the absence of DNA. CDR3 length: 16 amino acids. Germline V gives CDR1 LNHNV, CDR2 YYDKDF (reference sequence). The CDR3 here is CATSGERAGQTAAQYF. Full variable domain (rest looked up from reference TRBV15 and TRBJ2-5): DAMVIQNPRYQVTQFGKPVTLSCSQTLNHNVMYWYQQKSSQAPKLLFHYYDKDFNNEADTPDNFQSRRPNTSFCFLDIRSPGLGDTAMYLCATSGERAGQTAAQYFGPGTRLLVL.

The chain joins TRBV7-3 to TRBJ1-1. This CDR3 has 15 residues. The germline V gene encodes CDR1 SGHTA and CDR2 FQGTGA. CDR3 protein: CASSLTRGPNTEAFF.

The rearrangement joins TRBV21-1 to TRBJ1-2; lacking DNA, the TRBD1 call made by TCRdb goes unchecked. TRBV21-1 is a listed pseudogene. The CDR3 totals 15 residues. The CDR3: CASKNDRGINYGYTF.

The V call is TRBV28, the J call TRBJ2-3; TCRdb gives TRBD2 as the D gene, but with no DNA this cannot be confirmed. This CDR3 comprises 15 residues. The germline CDR1 and CDR2 sequences are MDHEN and SYDVKM. CDR3 amino acids: CASSSATRQTDTQYF.